Listed below are T cell receptor beta chains from one sample, sequenced in a study of T cell repertoires in cytomegalovirus infection. No antigen has been assigned to these receptors. TCRdb re-analysed the reads in MiXCR, keeping a single row per CDR3 protein. In the table there are about 920,000 distinct CDR3 sequences, about a third of which are singletons. Sequencing was performed on cultured CD8+ T cells from PBMCs, taken from culture after CMV antigen stimulation. These receptors were obtained from a human donor in good health (CMV status not recorded). Some clones in this sample may be carry-over from other donors' samples. Both conserved end residues are part of each CDR3.

V gene,CDR3 protein
TRBV15,CATSRVGRADTQYF
TRBV5-6,CASSSRRQGKLSGNAIYF
TRBV7-2,CAGSAGQGRNEKLFF
TRBV7-6,CASSFLGLDQPQHF
TRBV4-1,CASSQDGKTQYF
TRBV12-3/TRBV12-4,CAIHRGRGELFF
TRBV20-1,CSAKTGQGLTSGNTIYF
TRBV6-5,CASSSELAGGNEQFF
TRBV6-2/TRBV6-3,CASSPWDRGAAGYTF
TRBV7-6,CASSLEDLFF
TRBV4-1,CASSQVYDRGETQYF
TRBV12-3/TRBV12-4,CASSLGLGAATGELFF
TRBV6-5,CASRYRYSGNTIYF
TRBV12-3/TRBV12-4,CASSLSGEKVF
TRBV2,CASSDPGTGFYQPQHF
TRBV12-3/TRBV12-4,CASSSNLAGEHNEQFF
TRBV7-9,CASSFKDSGNTIYF
TRBV6-5,CASSYSSTGNTGELFF
TRBV7-6,CASSNIAGGEIQYF
TRBV4-3,CASSQAGRHNEQFF
TRBV19,CASSIADHQPQHF
TRBV5-5,CASRGLQLAGNTGELFF
TRBV5-1,CASSLVVAGTQETQYF
TRBV6-2/TRBV6-3,CASVSGGPYNEQFF
TRBV7-2,CASSLESLAGGGFF
TRBV7-3,CASSPRGGEDNEQFF
TRBV12-3/TRBV12-4,CASSFREGAFF
TRBV7-8,CASSSRQGDQPQHF
TRBV27,CASSLWDISTGELFF
TRBV27,CASSHHPTEDTQYF
TRBV2,CASSDIEGIGNTIYF
TRBV27,CASSSGGSRYEHYF
TRBV5-4,CASSLTRQTTIEAFF
TRBV12-3/TRBV12-4,CASSFPNGGLNTEAFF